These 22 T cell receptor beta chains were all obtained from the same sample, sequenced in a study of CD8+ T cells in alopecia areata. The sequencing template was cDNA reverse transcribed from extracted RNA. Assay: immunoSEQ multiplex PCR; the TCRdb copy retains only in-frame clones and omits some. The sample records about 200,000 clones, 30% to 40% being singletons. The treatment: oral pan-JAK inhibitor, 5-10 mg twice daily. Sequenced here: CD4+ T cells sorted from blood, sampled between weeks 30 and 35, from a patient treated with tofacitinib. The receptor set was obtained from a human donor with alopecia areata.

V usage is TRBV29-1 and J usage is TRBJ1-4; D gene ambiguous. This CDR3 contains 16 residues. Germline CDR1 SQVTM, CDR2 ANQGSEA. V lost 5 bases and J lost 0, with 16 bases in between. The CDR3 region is CSVWLWGDPTNEKLFF. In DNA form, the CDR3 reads TGCAGCGTTTGGTTATGGGGAGATCCAACTAATGAAAAACTGTTTTTT. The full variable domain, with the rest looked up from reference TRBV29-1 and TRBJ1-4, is SAVISQKPSRDICQRGTSLTIQCQVDSQVTMMFWYRQQPGQSLTLIATANQGSEATYESGFVIDKFPISRPNLTFSTLTVSNMSPEDSSIYLCSVWLWGDPTNEKLFFGSGTQLSVL.

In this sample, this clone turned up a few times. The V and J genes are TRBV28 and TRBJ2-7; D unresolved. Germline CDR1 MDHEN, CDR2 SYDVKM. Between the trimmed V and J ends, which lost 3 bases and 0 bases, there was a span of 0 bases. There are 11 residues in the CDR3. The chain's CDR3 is CASSFSYEQYF. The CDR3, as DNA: TGTGCCAGCAGTTTCTCCTACGAGCAGTACTTC.

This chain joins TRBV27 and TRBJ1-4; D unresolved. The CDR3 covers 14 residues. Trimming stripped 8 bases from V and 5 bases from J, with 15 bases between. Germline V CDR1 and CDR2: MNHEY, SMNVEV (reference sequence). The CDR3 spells CASARNRPNEKLFF. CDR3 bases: TGTGCCAGCGCAAGGAACAGACCAAATGAAAAACTGTTTTTT. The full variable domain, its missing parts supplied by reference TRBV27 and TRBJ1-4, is EAQVTQNPRYLITVTGKKLTVTCSQNMNHEYMSWYRQDPGLGLRQIYYSMNVEVTDKGDVPEGYKVSRKEKRNFPLILESPSPNQTSLYFCASARNRPNEKLFFGSGTQLSVL.

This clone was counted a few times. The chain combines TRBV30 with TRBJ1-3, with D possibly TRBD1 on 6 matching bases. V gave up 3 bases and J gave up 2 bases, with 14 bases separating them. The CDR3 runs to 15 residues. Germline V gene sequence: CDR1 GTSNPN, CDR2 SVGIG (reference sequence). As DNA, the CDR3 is TGTGCCTGGAGGGGTGGACAGATACCTGGAAACACCATATATTTT. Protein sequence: CAWRGGQIPGNTIYF.

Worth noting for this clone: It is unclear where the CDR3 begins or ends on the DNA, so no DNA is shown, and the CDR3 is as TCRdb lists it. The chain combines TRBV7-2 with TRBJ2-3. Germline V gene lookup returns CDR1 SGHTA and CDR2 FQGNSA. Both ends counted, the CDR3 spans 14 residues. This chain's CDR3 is CASSFGPGTDTQYF.

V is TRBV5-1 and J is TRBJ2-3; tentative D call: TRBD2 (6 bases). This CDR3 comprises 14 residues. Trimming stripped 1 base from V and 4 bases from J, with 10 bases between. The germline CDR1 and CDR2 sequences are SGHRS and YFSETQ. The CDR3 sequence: CASSLYGGADTQYF. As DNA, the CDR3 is TGCGCCAGCAGCTTGTACGGGGGAGCAGATACGCAGTATTTT.

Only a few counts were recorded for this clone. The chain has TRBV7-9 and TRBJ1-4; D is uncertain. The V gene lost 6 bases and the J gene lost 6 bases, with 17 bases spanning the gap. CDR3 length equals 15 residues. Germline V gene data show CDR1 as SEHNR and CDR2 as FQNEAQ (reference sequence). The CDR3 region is CASSLEPGPDEKLFF. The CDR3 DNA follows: TGTGCCAGCAGTCTAGAGCCCGGGCCTGATGAAAAACTGTTTTTT.

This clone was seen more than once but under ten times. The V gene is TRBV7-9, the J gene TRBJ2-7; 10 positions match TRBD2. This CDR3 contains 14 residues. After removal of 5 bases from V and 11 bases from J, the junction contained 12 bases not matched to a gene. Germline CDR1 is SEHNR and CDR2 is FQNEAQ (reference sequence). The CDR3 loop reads CASSQGASGRREYF. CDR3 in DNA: TGTGCCAGCAGCCAGGGGGCTAGCGGGAGACGTGAGTACTTC.

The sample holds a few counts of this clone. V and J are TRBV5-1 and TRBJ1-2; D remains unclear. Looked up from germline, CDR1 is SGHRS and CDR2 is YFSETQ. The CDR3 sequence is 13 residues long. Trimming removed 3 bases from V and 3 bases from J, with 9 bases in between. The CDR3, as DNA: TGCGCCAGCAGCTCGCAGTACGACTATGGCTACACCTTC. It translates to CASSSQYDYGYTF.

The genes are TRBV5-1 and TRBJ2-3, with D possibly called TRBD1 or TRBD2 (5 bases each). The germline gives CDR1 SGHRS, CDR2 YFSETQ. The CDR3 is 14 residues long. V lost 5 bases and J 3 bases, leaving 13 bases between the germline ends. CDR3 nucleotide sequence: TGCGCCAGCAGGCCGGGGCAGGGAACAGATACGCAGTATTTT. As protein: CASRPGQGTDTQYF.

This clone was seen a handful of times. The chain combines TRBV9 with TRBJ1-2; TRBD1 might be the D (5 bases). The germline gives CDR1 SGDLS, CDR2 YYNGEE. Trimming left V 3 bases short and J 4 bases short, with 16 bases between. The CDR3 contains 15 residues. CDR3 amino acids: CASSAGTVRSYGYTF. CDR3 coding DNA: TGTGCCAGCAGCGCCGGGACGGTAAGGAGCTATGGCTACACCTTC.

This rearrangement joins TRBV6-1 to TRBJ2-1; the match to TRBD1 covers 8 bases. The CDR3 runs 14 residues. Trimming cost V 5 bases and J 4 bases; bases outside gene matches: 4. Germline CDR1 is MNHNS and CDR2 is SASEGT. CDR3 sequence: CASSRGTGYNEQFF. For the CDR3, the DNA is TGTGCCAGCAGTAGAGGGACAGGATACAATGAGCAGTTCTTC.

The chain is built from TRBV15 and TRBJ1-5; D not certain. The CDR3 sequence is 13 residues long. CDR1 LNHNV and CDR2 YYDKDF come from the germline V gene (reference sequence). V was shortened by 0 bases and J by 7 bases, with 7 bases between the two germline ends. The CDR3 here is CATSRERQQPQHF. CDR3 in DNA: TGTGCCACCAGCAGAGAACGGCAACAGCCCCAGCATTTT.

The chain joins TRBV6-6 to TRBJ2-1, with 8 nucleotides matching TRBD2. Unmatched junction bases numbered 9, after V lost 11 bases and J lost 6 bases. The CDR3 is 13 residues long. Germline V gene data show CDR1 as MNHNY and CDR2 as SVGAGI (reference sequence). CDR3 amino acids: CARPRLAGNEQFF. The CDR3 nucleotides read TGTGCCCGCCCCCGGCTAGCGGGCAATGAGCAGTTCTTC.

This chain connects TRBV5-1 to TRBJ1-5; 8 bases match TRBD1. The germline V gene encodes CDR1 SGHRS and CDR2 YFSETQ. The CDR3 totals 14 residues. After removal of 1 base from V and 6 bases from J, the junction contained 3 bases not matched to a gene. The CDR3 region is CASSLWTGSQPQHF. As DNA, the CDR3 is TGCGCCAGCAGCTTGTGGACAGGGTCTCAGCCCCAGCATTTT.

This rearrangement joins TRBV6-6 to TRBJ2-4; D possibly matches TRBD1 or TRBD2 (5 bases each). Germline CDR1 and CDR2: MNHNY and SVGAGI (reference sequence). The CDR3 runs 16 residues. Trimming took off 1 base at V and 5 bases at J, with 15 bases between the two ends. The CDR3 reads CASSYWNSRDQNIQYF. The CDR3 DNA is TGTGCCAGCAGTTACTGGAATAGCAGGGACCAAAACATTCAGTACTTC.

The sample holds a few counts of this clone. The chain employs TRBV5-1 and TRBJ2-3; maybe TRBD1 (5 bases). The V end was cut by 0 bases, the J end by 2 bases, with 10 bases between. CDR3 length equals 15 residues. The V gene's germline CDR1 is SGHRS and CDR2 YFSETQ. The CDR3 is CASSLGAGPTDTQYF. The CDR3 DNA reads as TGCGCCAGCAGCTTGGGGGCAGGGCCCACAGATACGCAGTATTTT. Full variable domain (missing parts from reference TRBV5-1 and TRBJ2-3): KAGVTQTPRYLIKTRGQQVTLSCSPISGHRSVSWYQQTPGQGLQFLFEYFSETQRNKGNFPGRFSGRQFSNSRSEMNVSTLELGDSALYLCASSLGAGPTDTQYFGPGTRLTVL.

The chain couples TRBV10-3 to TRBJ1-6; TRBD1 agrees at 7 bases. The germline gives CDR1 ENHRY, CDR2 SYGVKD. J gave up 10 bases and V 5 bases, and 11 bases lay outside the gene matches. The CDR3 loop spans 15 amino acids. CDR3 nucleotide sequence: TGTGCCATCAGTCATCCGGGACAGCAGGGATCACCCCTCCACTTT. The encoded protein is CAISHPGQQGSPLHF.

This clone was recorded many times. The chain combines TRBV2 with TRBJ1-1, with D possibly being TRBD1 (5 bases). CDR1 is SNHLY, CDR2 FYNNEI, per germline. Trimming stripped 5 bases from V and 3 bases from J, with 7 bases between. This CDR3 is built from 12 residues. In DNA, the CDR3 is TGTGCCAGCAGTCGGGGCTACACTGAAGCTTTCTTT. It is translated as CASSRGYTEAFF.

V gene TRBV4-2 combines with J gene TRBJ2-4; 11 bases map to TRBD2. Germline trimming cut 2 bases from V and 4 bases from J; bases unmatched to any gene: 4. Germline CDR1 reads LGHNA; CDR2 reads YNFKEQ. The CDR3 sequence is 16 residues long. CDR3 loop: CASSQPWTSGKNIQYF. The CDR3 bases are TGTGCCAGCAGCCAACCCTGGACTAGCGGGAAAAACATTCAGTACTTC.

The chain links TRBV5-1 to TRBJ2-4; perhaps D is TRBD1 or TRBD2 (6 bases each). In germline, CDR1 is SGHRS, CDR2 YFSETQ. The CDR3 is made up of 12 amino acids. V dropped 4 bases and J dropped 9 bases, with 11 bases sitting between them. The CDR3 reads CASSPGAGIQYF. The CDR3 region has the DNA TGCGCCAGCAGCCCGGGGGCGGGCATTCAGTACTTC.

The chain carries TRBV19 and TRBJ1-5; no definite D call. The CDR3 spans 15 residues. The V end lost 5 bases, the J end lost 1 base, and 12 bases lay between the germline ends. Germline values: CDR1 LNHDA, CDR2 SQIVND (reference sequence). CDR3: CASSETSKSNQPQHF. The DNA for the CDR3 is TGTGCCAGTAGTGAGACATCTAAGAGCAATCAGCCCCAGCATTTT.